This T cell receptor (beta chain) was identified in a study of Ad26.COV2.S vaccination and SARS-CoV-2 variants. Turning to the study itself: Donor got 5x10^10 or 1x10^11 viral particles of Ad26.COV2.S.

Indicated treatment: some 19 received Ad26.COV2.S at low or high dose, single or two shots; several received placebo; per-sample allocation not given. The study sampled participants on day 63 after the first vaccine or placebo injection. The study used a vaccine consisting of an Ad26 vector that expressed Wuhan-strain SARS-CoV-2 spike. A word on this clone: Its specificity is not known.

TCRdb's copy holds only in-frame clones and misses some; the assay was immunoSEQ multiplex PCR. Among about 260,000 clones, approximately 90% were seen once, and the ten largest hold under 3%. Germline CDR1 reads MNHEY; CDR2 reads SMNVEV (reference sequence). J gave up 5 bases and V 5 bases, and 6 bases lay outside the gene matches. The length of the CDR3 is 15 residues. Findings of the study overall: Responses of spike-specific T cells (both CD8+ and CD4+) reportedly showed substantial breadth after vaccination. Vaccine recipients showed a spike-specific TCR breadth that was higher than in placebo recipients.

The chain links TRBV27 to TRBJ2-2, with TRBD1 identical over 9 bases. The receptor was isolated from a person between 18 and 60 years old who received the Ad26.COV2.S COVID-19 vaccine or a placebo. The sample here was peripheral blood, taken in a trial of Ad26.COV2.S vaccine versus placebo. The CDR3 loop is CASSTPGQGTGELFF. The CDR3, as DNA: TGTGCCAGCAGTACGCCGGGACAGGGAACCGGGGAGCTGTTTTTT.